These 19 T cell receptor beta chains were sequenced from one sample in a study of blood T cells in healthy people across ages. With a J-beta primer mix and a sample-barcoded 5' primer, a second PCR ran about 6 to 11 cycles. TCRdb re-derived calls from the 5' RACE reads in MiXCR, one entry per CDR3 protein. The table records about 1.1 million distinct CDR3 sequences, around two fifths of them present only once. The sequenced sample consisted of blood. The receptors stem from a man younger than 35 in good health.

In this sample, this clonotype turned up a few times. At one end, the junction sequence differs from germline, possibly due to a read error. This chain uses TRBV4-2 with TRBJ1-4; D is unresolved. CDR3 length: 16 amino acids. Germline lookup yields CDR1 LGHNA and CDR2 YNFKEQ. For the CDR3, the DNA is TGTGCCAGCAGCCAAGATTCGCAGCGGTCTAAGGAAAAACTGTTTTTT. It codes for CASSQDSQRSKEKLFF.

This clonotype was detected only once. This chain links TRBV20-1 with TRBJ1-2, with D perhaps matching TRBD1 (6 bases). Trimming left V 6 bases short and J 2 bases short, with 16 bases between. The CDR3 totals 14 residues. In germline, CDR1 is DFQATT, CDR2 SNEGSKA (reference sequence). CDR3 amino acids: CSALPDSLNYGYTF. The CDR3 DNA is TGCAGTGCCCTCCCGGACAGTCTGAACTATGGCTACACCTTC.

In this sample, this clonotype turned up a few times. The chain is built from TRBV29-1 and TRBJ1-2; D might be TRBD1 (6 bases). The length of the CDR3 is 14 residues. Trimming pared 4 bases from V and 1 base from J, leaving 13 bases between. The germline gives CDR1 SQVTM, CDR2 ANQGSEA. The CDR3 bases are TGCAGCGTTGCTGGGACATACTTTAACTATGGCTACACCTTC. Translation gives CSVAGTYFNYGYTF.

The chain links TRBV10-3 to TRBJ2-3, with D uncertain. V lost 5 bases to trimming and J lost 0 bases, with 12 bases between them. Germline CDR1 is ENHRY and CDR2 is SYGVKD. The CDR3 runs 15 residues. In DNA form, the CDR3 reads TGTGCCATCAGTCCTAGGGATTTGAGCACAGATACGCAGTATTTT. This translates into CAISPRDLSTDTQYF.

This clonotype came up a few times. The J gene is TRBJ2-7, the V gene TRBV4-3, with D unclear. Germline CDR1 reads LGHNA; CDR2 reads YSLEER. V gave up 1 base and J gave up 3 bases, with 13 bases separating them. This CDR3 has 15 amino acids. The CDR3 sequence: CASSQAQAGNYEQYF. CDR3 bases: TGCGCCAGCAGCCAAGCTCAGGCAGGTAACTACGAGCAGTACTTC.

The sample holds a few counts of this clonotype. The chain uses TRBV15 and TRBJ1-2; the D is unclear. The length of the CDR3 is 15 residues. V lost 0 bases, J lost 4 bases, and 12 bases lay in between. Per the germline V gene, CDR1 is LNHNV and CDR2 is YYDKDF (reference sequence). CDR3 coding DNA: TGTGCCACCAGCAGAGATAATTCCAGAGGCTATGGCTACACCTTC. This sequence encodes CATSRDNSRGYGYTF. Together with reference TRBV15 and TRBJ1-2, the CDR3 gives the full variable domain: DAMVIQNPRYQVTQFGKPVTLSCSQTLNHNVMYWYQQKSSQAPKLLFHYYDKDFNNEADTPDNFQSRRPNTSFCFLDIRSPGLGDTAMYLCATSRDNSRGYGYTFGSGTRLTVV.

This clonotype came up a few times. The J gene is TRBJ2-3, the V gene TRBV7-3; D is perhaps TRBD2 (6 bases). CDR1 is SGHTA and CDR2 is FQGTGA in the germline V gene. This CDR3 is built from 15 residues. V dropped 0 bases and J dropped 2 bases, with 9 bases sitting between them. As DNA, the CDR3 is TGTGCCAGCAGCTTAACAACTAGCATCACAGATACGCAGTATTTT. This translates into CASSLTTSITDTQYF.

This clonotype has only one observation. This chain connects TRBV14 to TRBJ2-7; perhaps TRBD1 as D (5 bases). The germline V gene encodes CDR1 SGHDN and CDR2 FVKESK. V was shortened by 5 bases and J by 3 bases, with 14 bases between the two germline ends. The CDR3 is made up of 14 amino acids. In nucleotides, the CDR3 is TGTGCCAGCAGCGCCCAGGGTCTCGGCTACGAGCAGTACTTC. Translated, it gives CASSAQGLGYEQYF. Full variable domain (rest looked up from reference TRBV14 and TRBJ2-7): EAGVTQFPSHSVIEKGQTVTLRCDPISGHDNLYWYRRVMGKEIKFLLHFVKESKQDESGMPNNRFLAERTGGTYSTLKVQPAELEDSGVYFCASSAQGLGYEQYFGPGTRLTVT.

This chain links TRBV6-2 or TRBV6-3 with TRBJ2-2, with D perhaps being TRBD1 or TRBD2 (5 bases each). The V end lost 5 bases, the J end lost 0 bases, and 13 bases lay between the germline ends. In germline, CDR1 is MNHEY, CDR2 SVGEGT. The length of the CDR3 is 16 residues. The CDR3 is CASSPHQGPNTGELFF. The CDR3, as DNA: TGTGCCAGCAGTCCCCACCAGGGACCGAACACCGGGGAGCTGTTTTTT.

Concerning this clonotype: Compared with germline, one end of the junction differs, possibly owing to a read error. This chain links TRBV6-5 with TRBJ1-6, with no clear D. Germline CDR1 reads MNHEY; CDR2 reads SVGAGI. This CDR3 has 14 amino acids. The CDR3 here is CASSSDLGDSPPHF. As DNA, the CDR3 is TGTGCCAGCAGTTCTGACCTTGGCGATTCACCCCCCCACTTT.

This clonotype has only a few counts. The V gene is TRBV20-1, the J gene TRBJ2-3; a weak D match, TRBD1 (5 bases). CDR1 and CDR2 from the germline V gene are DFQATT and SNEGSKA (reference sequence). This CDR3 contains 17 residues. The ends were cut back, 4 bases at V and 2 bases at J, with 22 bases in the middle. DNA for the CDR3: TGCAGTGCTACTCGAGACCGCCCGGTGGGGCACACAGATACGCAGTATTTT. Its translation: CSATRDRPVGHTDTQYF.

The chain couples TRBV12-3 or TRBV12-4 to TRBJ2-6, with D hard to call. Trimming took 8 bases from V and 4 from J, leaving 6 bases between them. The CDR3 extends over 12 amino acids. This CDR3 is CASVNGANVLTF. CDR3 nucleotide sequence: TGTGCCAGCGTGAACGGGGCCAACGTCCTGACTTTC.

This clonotype has a handful of counts. The chain combines TRBV14 with TRBJ2-1; D is ambiguous. CDR3 length: 11 residues. Germline V gene lookup returns CDR1 SGHDN and CDR2 FVKESK. Trimming cost V 2 bases and J 9 bases, with 5 bases left between them. The chain's CDR3 is CASSQRVEQFF. CDR3 nucleotides: TGTGCCAGCAGCCAACGGGTTGAGCAGTTCTTC.

The rearrangement uses TRBV20-1 and TRBJ2-3; no reliable D call. Trimming cost V 0 bases and J 0 bases, with 7 bases left between them. CDR1 and CDR2 from the germline V gene are DFQATT and SNEGSKA (reference sequence). The length of the CDR3 is 14 residues. The CDR3 nucleotides read TGCAGTGCTAGAGATCCGGAGAGCACAGATACGCAGTATTTT. This codes for CSARDPESTDTQYF.

The chain combines TRBV5-1 with TRBJ2-3, with D hard to call. The CDR3 has 14 amino acids. From germline, CDR1 is SGHRS and CDR2 YFSETQ. Between the trimmed V and J ends, which lost 4 bases and 0 bases, there was a span of 9 bases. As DNA, the CDR3 is TGCGCCAGCAGCGCACCTGAAAGCACAGATACGCAGTATTTT. Protein: CASSAPESTDTQYF.

J is TRBJ2-1 and V is TRBV4-2, with no clear D. Germline V gene data show CDR1 as LGHNA and CDR2 as YNFKEQ. V was shortened by 0 bases and J by 2 bases, with 8 bases between the two germline ends. This CDR3 region has 15 residues. Here the CDR3 DNA reads TGTGCCAGCAGCCAAGACCCCCGGACCTACAATGAGCAGTTCTTC. It is translated as CASSQDPRTYNEQFF.

J is TRBJ1-5 and V is TRBV7-2; D is unclear. CDR3 size: 13 residues. Germline loops: CDR1 SGHTA, CDR2 FQGNSA. V was trimmed by 2 bases and J by 5 bases, leaving 7 bases between them. The CDR3 region has the DNA TGTGCCAGCAGCTTAAGGCCGGATCAGCCCCAGCATTTT. Its protein product is CASSLRPDQPQHF.

The rearrangement uses TRBV29-1 and TRBJ1-1; D is perhaps TRBD1 (5 bases). Germline V gene lookup returns CDR1 SQVTM and CDR2 ANQGSEA. The CDR3 totals 13 residues. V was pared by 1 base and J by 8 bases, with 14 bases between. This CDR3 reads CSVEVGEQPEAFF. The CDR3 bases are TGCAGCGTTGAAGTGGGGGAGCAGCCGGAAGCTTTCTTT.

The chain employs TRBV20-1 and TRBJ2-3; 10 bases map to TRBD2. Germline V gene data show CDR1 as DFQATT and CDR2 as SNEGSKA (reference sequence). With 3 bases clipped from V and 0 bases from J, the junction kept 9 bases outside the gene matches. The CDR3 totals 17 residues. CDR3 residues: CSASGLAGAGSTDTQYF. CDR3 in DNA: TGCAGTGCTAGCGGCCTAGCGGGGGCCGGAAGCACAGATACGCAGTATTTT.